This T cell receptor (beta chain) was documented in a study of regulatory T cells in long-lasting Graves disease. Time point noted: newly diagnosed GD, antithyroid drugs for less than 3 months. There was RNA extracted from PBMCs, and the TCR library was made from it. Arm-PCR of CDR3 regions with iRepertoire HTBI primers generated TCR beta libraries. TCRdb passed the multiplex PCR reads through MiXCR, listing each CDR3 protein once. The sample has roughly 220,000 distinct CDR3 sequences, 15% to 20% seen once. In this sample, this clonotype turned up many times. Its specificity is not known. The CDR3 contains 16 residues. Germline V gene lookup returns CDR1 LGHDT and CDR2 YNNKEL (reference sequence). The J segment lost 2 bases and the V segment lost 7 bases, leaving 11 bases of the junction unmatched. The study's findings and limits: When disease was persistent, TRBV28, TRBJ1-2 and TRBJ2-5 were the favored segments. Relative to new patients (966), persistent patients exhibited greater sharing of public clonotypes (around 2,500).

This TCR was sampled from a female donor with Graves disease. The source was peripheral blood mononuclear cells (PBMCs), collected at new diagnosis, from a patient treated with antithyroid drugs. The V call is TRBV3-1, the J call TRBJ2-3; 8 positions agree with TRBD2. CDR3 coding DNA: TGTGCCAGCACCGGGGGAGCGGGAGTGATCACAGATACGCAGTATTTT. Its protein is CASTGGAGVITDTQYF.